This T cell receptor gamma chain was identified during a study of Vδ1+ human thymocytes. Findings and caveats of the study: Thymic TRG and TRD repertoires appeared highly polyclonal, with Gaussian CDR3 length distributions.

Concerning this clone itself: Its antigen is currently unknown.

Sequences come from RNA converted to cDNA by reverse transcription. Multiplex PCR used pooled V-gene forward primers and a constant-region reverse primer to amplify CDR3s. TCRdb reran clone calling via CATT on the multiplex PCR reads. This sample has some 9,000 gamma-chain clones, with around three fifths found just once. Germline loops: CDR1 VTNTFY, CDR2 YDVSTARD (reference sequence). This CDR3 has 13 amino acids. V was pared by 0 bases and J by 8 bases, with 7 bases of the junction left unmatched. The chain joins TRGV3 to TRGJ1 or TRGJ2. The J gene was missing in TCRdb and was found by matching the end of the DNA to germline. The sequenced material came from Vdelta1+ gamma-delta thymocytes from the thymus. Stated subset: FACS-sorted CD3+ TCRalphabeta- TCRVdelta1+ TCRVdelta2- thymocytes. The source of this sequence is a girl less than two years old who had congenital heart surgery. CDR3 sequence (DNA): TGTGCCACCTGGGACAGGCCCCCCCATAAGAAACTCTTT. Translated: CATWDRPPHKKLF.